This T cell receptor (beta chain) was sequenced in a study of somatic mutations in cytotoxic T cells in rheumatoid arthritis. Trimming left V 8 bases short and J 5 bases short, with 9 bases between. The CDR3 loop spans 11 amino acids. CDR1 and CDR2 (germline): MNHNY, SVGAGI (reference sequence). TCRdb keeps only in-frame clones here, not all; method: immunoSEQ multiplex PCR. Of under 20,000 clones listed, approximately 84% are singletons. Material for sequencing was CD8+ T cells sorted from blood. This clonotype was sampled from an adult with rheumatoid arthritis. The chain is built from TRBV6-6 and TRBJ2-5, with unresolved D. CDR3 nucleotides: TGTGCCAGCGAGTTGTCGGAGACCCAGTACTTC. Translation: CASELSETQYF.